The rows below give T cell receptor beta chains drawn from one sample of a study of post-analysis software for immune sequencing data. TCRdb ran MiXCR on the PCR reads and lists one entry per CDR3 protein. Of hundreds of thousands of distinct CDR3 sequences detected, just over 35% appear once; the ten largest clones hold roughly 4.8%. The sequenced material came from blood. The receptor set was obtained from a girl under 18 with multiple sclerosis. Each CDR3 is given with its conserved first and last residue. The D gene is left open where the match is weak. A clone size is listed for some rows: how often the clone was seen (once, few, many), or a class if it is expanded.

CDR3aa: CASSSPGGSGGYTF; CDR3nt: TGTGCCAGCAGTTCCCCGGGGGGATCAGGTGGCTACACCTTC; abundance: many; j_gene: TRBJ1-2; d_gene: NA; v_gene: TRBV28
CDR3aa: CSRRTFNTDTQYF; CDR3nt: TGCAGTCGTAGGACTTTCAACACAGATACGCAGTATTTT; abundance: many; j_gene: TRBJ2-3; d_gene: NA; v_gene: TRBV20-1
CDR3aa: CAWRRALEQYF; CDR3nt: TGTGCCTGGAGAAGGGCTCTCGAGCAGTACTTC; abundance: NA; j_gene: TRBJ2-7; d_gene: NA; v_gene: TRBV30
CDR3aa: CASTLGASGGSNEQYF; CDR3nt: TGCGCCAGCACTTTGGGGGCTAGCGGGGGAAGCAATGAGCAGTACTTC; abundance: NA; j_gene: TRBJ2-7; d_gene: TRBD2; v_gene: TRBV5-1
CDR3aa: CASSLTSSVTDTQYF; CDR3nt: TGTGCCAGCAGCTTAACTTCGAGCGTGACAGATACGCAGTATTTT; abundance: many; j_gene: TRBJ2-3; d_gene: NA; v_gene: TRBV7-3
CDR3aa: CASSLGQSNQPQHF; CDR3nt: TGTGCCAGCAGCTTGGGCCAGAGCAATCAGCCCCAGCATTTT; abundance: many; j_gene: TRBJ1-5; d_gene: NA; v_gene: TRBV7-9
CDR3aa: CASGANYGYTF; CDR3nt: TGTGCCAGCGGGGCTAACTATGGCTACACCTTC; abundance: many; j_gene: TRBJ1-2; d_gene: NA; v_gene: TRBV6-1
CDR3aa: CASSLDPGPQETQYF; CDR3nt: TGTGCCAGCAGCTTAGACCCGGGGCCACAAGAGACCCAGTACTTC; abundance: many; j_gene: TRBJ2-5; d_gene: NA; v_gene: TRBV11-2
CDR3aa: CASSLVGASSGNTIYF; CDR3nt: TGTGCCAGCAGCTTAGTCGGGGCTAGCTCTGGAAACACCATATATTTT; abundance: few; j_gene: TRBJ1-3; d_gene: NA; v_gene: TRBV7-8
CDR3aa: CASSQAAGRAGEQFF; CDR3nt: TGCGCCAGCAGCCAAGCAGCGGGAAGAGCCGGGGAGCAGTTTTTT; abundance: NA; j_gene: TRBJ2-2; d_gene: TRBD2; v_gene: TRBV4-1
CDR3aa: CASSSSSMPETQYF; CDR3nt: TGTGCCAGCAGTTCAAGTTCGATGCCCGAGACCCAGTACTTC; abundance: NA; j_gene: TRBJ2-5; d_gene: NA; v_gene: TRBV12-3/TRBV12-4
CDR3aa: CASSLFGFAGAGGNEQFF; CDR3nt: TGCGCCAGCAGCTTGTTTGGCTTCGCGGGAGCGGGAGGGAATGAGCAGTTCTTC; abundance: many; j_gene: TRBJ2-1; d_gene: TRBD2; v_gene: TRBV5-1
CDR3aa: CASSRLAGALDEQFF; CDR3nt: TGTGCCAGCAGCCGACTAGCGGGAGCTTTAGATGAGCAGTTCTTC; abundance: many; j_gene: TRBJ2-1; d_gene: TRBD2; v_gene: TRBV12-3/TRBV12-4
CDR3aa: CASSLQGSEQFF; CDR3nt: TGTGCCAGCTCCTTACAGGGGTCTGAGCAGTTCTTC; abundance: NA; j_gene: TRBJ2-1; d_gene: TRBD1; v_gene: TRBV27
CDR3aa: CASRPTGEDYGYTF; CDR3nt: TGTGCCAGCAGGCCCACAGGGGAGGACTATGGCTACACCTTC; abundance: many; j_gene: TRBJ1-2; d_gene: TRBD1; v_gene: TRBV27
CDR3aa: CASSTGTRGADTQYF; CDR3nt: TGTGCCAGCAGTACCGGGACTAGAGGAGCAGATACGCAGTATTTT; abundance: many; j_gene: TRBJ2-3; d_gene: TRBD2; v_gene: TRBV14
CDR3aa: CASSSGEDTQYF; CDR3nt: TGCGCCAGCAGCTCGGGGGAAGATACGCAGTATTTT; abundance: NA; j_gene: TRBJ2-3; d_gene: NA; v_gene: TRBV5-1
CDR3aa: CAISGRDPRRKYF; CDR3nt: TGTGCCATCAGTGGCAGGGACCCCCGGAGGAAGTACTTC; abundance: many; j_gene: TRBJ2-7; d_gene: NA; v_gene: TRBV10-3
CDR3aa: CSARDPKGVNYGYTF; CDR3nt: TGCAGTGCTAGAGATCCCAAGGGAGTTAACTATGGCTACACCTTC; abundance: NA; j_gene: TRBJ1-2; d_gene: NA; v_gene: TRBV20-1
CDR3aa: CASIATARETQYF; CDR3nt: TGTGCCAGCATCGCGACTGCCCGGGAGACCCAGTACTTC; abundance: many; j_gene: TRBJ2-5; d_gene: NA; v_gene: TRBV7-9
CDR3aa: CASSYSAQLAGAGNEQFF; CDR3nt: TGTGCCAGCAGTTACTCTGCCCAACTAGCGGGGGCGGGGAATGAGCAGTTCTTC; abundance: many; j_gene: TRBJ2-1; d_gene: TRBD2; v_gene: TRBV6-5